The 15 T cell receptor beta chains below all came from one sample that was sequenced in a study of blood T cell repertoires in COVID-19. Using immunoSEQ multiplex PCR, the repertoire was profiled, and TCRdb retains in-frame clones only, with some absent. The data hold 650,000 to 800,000 clones, with 75% to 90% observed a single time. Specimen: peripheral blood. Receptors were obtained from a woman younger than 35 with acute or convalescent COVID-19.

This chain links TRBV6-5 with TRBJ1-1, with D tentatively TRBD1 (6 bases). In germline, CDR1 is MNHEY, CDR2 SVGAGI. The CDR3 is 15 residues long. The V end lost 4 bases, the J end lost 0 bases, and 12 bases lay between the germline ends. CDR3 region: CASSSWTEMNTEAFF. CDR3 DNA: TGTGCCAGCAGTTCCTGGACAGAAATGAACACTGAAGCTTTCTTT.

The V and J genes are TRBV30 and TRBJ2-7, with 15 bases matching TRBD2. Germline V gives CDR1 GTSNPN, CDR2 SVGIG (reference sequence). The junction had 7 bases not matched to a gene; V was cut back by 4 bases and J by 3 bases. This CDR3 has 16 amino acids. Here the CDR3 reads CAWTGTSGGILYEQYF. The CDR3 nucleotides are TGTGCCTGGACGGGGACTAGCGGGGGGATTCTCTACGAGCAGTACTTC.

Concerning this clone itself: This sample also contains other DNA sequences that code for the same CDR3. This chain links TRBV2 with TRBJ1-1, with D possibly matching TRBD1 (5 bases). Germline CDR1 reads SNHLY; CDR2 reads FYNNEI. The CDR3 spans 13 residues. Deletions cut 2 bases from V and 5 bases from J, with 9 bases between. CDR3 loop: CASSELGRTEAFF. The CDR3 nucleotides read TGTGCCAGCAGTGAACTGGGGCGGACTGAAGCTTTCTTT.

V gene TRBV4-1 combines with J gene TRBJ2-1; 8 positions match TRBD2. The V and J ends lost 1 base and 0 bases, in that order; junction bases with no gene match: 2. CDR1 and CDR2 (germline): MGHRA, YSYEKL. The CDR3 is made up of 16 amino acids. CDR3 sequence reads: CASSQVAGRSYNEQFF. CDR3 DNA sequence: TGCGCCAGCAGCCAAGTAGCGGGGCGCTCCTACAATGAGCAGTTCTTC.

In its sample, this clone was seen once. V and J are TRBV5-1 and TRBJ1-3; 8 nucleotides match TRBD1. Germline-derived CDR1 and CDR2 are SGHRS and YFSETQ. V lost 4 bases to trimming and J lost 0 bases; unmatched junction nucleotides: 9. The CDR3 covers 17 residues. The CDR3 loop reads CASSELQGAPSGNTIYF. The CDR3 bases are TGCGCCAGCAGCGAACTCCAGGGGGCTCCCTCTGGAAACACCATATATTTT.

The V call is TRBV28, the J call TRBJ1-3, with D maybe TRBD1 (5 bases). V was pared by 6 bases and J by 0 bases, with 15 bases between. The CDR3 sequence is 16 residues long. Germline lookup yields CDR1 MDHEN and CDR2 SYDVKM. CDR3: CASRTDSRLSGNTIYF. DNA for the CDR3: TGTGCCAGCAGGACAGACAGCCGCCTCTCTGGAAACACCATATATTTT. Full variable domain (missing parts from reference TRBV28 and TRBJ1-3): DVKVTQSSRYLVKRTGEKVFLECVQDMDHENMFWYRQDPGLGLRLIYFSYDVKMKEKGDIPEGYSVSREKKERFSLILESASTNQTSMYLCASRTDSRLSGNTIYFGEGSWLTVV.

The genes are TRBV4-1 and TRBJ2-3; D may be TRBD2 (6 bases). Trimming shortened V by 0 bases and J by 0 bases, and 10 bases separated the two germline ends. The CDR3 length is 16 residues. Germline CDR1 MGHRA, CDR2 YSYEKL. The CDR3 here is CASSQDGGLSTDTQYF. The CDR3, as DNA: TGCGCCAGCAGCCAAGATGGGGGACTCAGCACAGATACGCAGTATTTT.

The V call is TRBV12-3 or TRBV12-4, the J call TRBJ1-2; D is perhaps TRBD1 (5 bases). The V end was cut by 4 bases, the J end by 13 bases, with 16 bases between. The CDR3 is 12 residues long. The CDR3 DNA sequence: TGTGCCAGCAGTTCTCTCGACAGCTCGGTCACCTTC. It translates to CASSSLDSSVTF.

The chain recombines TRBV2 with TRBJ1-5; D is possibly TRBD1 (6 bases). V gave up 6 bases and J gave up 4 bases, with 10 bases separating them. This CDR3 contains 13 residues. Germline CDR1 is SNHLY and CDR2 is FYNNEI. CDR3 in amino acids: CASRWTANQPQHF. In nucleotides, the CDR3 is TGTGCCAGCAGGTGGACAGCGAATCAGCCCCAGCATTTT.

This clone was found once. CDR3 sequence (DNA): TGTGCCAGCTCACCATTCGTCGGTGGCCAGGTTTGGATGAACACTGAAGCTTTCTTT. Translated, it gives CASSPFVGGQVWMNTEAFF. The chain has TRBV18 and TRBJ1-1; D gene uncertain. CDR3 length: 19 residues. Trimming pared 2 bases from V and 0 bases from J, leaving 22 bases between. CDR1 KGHSH and CDR2 LQKENI come from the germline V gene.

CDR3 in DNA: TGTGCCAGCAGCTTGGGGAGGAGCGAGGGCTACACCTTC. Residues: CASSLGRSEGYTF. The chain couples TRBV5-6 to TRBJ1-2; D remains unclear. V was clipped by 0 bases and J by 8 bases, with 11 bases between them. Looked up from germline, CDR1 is SGHDT and CDR2 is YYEEEE. The CDR3 spans 13 residues.

The chain recombines TRBV28 with TRBJ2-3; 15 bases agree with TRBD2. This CDR3 has 19 residues. Germline-derived CDR1 and CDR2 are MDHEN and SYDVKM. V dropped 5 bases and J dropped 1; count of bases not matched to a gene: 10. DNA for the CDR3: TGTGCCAGCAGTAGGACTAGCGGGGGGGATTTCTTTGGCACAGATACGCAGTATTTT. Encoded protein: CASSRTSGGDFFGTDTQYF.

This CDR3 reads CASSRGGYNEQFF. In DNA, the CDR3 is TGTGCCAGCAGCCGGGGGGGGTACAATGAGCAGTTCTTC. The chain employs TRBV6-5 and TRBJ2-1, with 8 positions matching TRBD2. Per the germline V gene, CDR1 is MNHEY and CDR2 is SVGAGI. This CDR3 has 13 amino acids. V was pared by 6 bases and J by 4 bases, with 2 bases of the junction left unmatched.

The chain uses TRBV19 and TRBJ2-2, with a weak D call TRBD1 (6 bases). Looked up from germline, CDR1 is LNHDA and CDR2 is SQIVND (reference sequence). V lost 9 bases to trimming and J lost 2 bases, with 10 bases between them. This CDR3 spans 13 amino acids. CDR3 loop: CASGTPNTGELFF. CDR3 nucleotides: TGTGCCAGCGGGACACCTAACACCGGGGAGCTGTTTTTT.

This chain connects TRBV6-5 to TRBJ1-4, with a tentative D call TRBD1 (6 bases). The V and J ends lost 6 bases and 10 bases respectively, with 15 bases between them. Germline CDR1 is MNHEY and CDR2 is SVGAGI. The CDR3 extends over 13 amino acids. The CDR3 region is CASSQQGIRKLFF. CDR3 DNA sequence: TGTGCCAGCAGCCAGCAGGGGATCCGAAAACTGTTTTTT.